These 24 T cell receptor beta chains came from one sample sequenced in a study of shared clonotypes between healthy human individuals (TCRdb year 2020). CD8 naive samples were CD45RO-negative cells positively selected for CCR7, giving a CD45RA+CCR7+ population that excluded TemRA cells. Libraries were made using the immunoSEQ multiplex PCR assay. Drawn from immuneACCESS, this table holds only the in-frame rearrangements with V and J called that TCRdb kept. Clones are partly lost; checked studies trace under half to an unresolved V gene and leave the rest unexplained. The table for this sample lists nearly 2 million clones; over 85% of them were counted only once. Approximately 1.2% of the sample goes to the ten largest clones. Sequenced material: naive CD8+ T cells sorted from blood. This sample's cell subset or site label indicates: CD45RA+CCR7+. Receptors were obtained from a man between 18 and 35 years old in good health.

The chain carries TRBV9 and TRBJ2-7; D is unclear. Looked up from germline, CDR1 is SGDLS and CDR2 is YYNGEE. The CDR3 totals 12 residues. Deletions cut 5 bases from V and 5 bases from J, with 11 bases between. The CDR3 loop is CASSGVGNEQYF. The CDR3 region has the DNA TGTGCCAGCAGTGGGGTGGGTAACGAGCAGTACTTC. The variable domain in full, with the rest retrieved from reference TRBV9 and TRBJ2-7, is DSGVTQTPKHLITATGQRVTLRCSPRSGDLSVYWYQQSLDQGLQFLIQYYNGEERAKGNILERFSAQQFPDLHSELNLSSLELGDSALYFCASSGVGNEQYFGPGTRLTVT.

V usage is TRBV11-1 and J usage is TRBJ2-7, with 8 bases identical to TRBD2. The CDR3 has 15 amino acids. V gave up 6 bases and J gave up 3 bases; unmatched junction bases: 10. Germline V gives CDR1 SGHAT, CDR2 FQDESV (reference sequence). The CDR3 bases are TGTGCCAGCAGTCAATGGGGCGGGGGGAACTACGAGCAGTACTTC. It translates to CASSQWGGGNYEQYF.

The chain links TRBV19 to TRBJ2-7, with D maybe TRBD2 (5 bases). Trimming removed 6 bases from V and 0 bases from J, with 9 bases in between. Germline CDR1 and CDR2: LNHDA and SQIVND (reference sequence). The CDR3 has 13 residues. The DNA of the CDR3 is TGTGCCAGTAGCTATAGCGACTCCTACGAGCAGTACTTC. Translation: CASSYSDSYEQYF. Combining the CDR3 with reference TRBV19 and TRBJ2-7 gives the whole variable domain DGGITQSPKYLFRKEGQNVTLSCEQNLNHDAMYWYRQDPGQGLRLIYYSQIVNDFQKGDIAEGYSVSREKKESFPLTVTSAQKNPTAFYLCASSYSDSYEQYFGPGTRLTVT.

Points on this clone: This sample also contains other DNA sequences that code for the same CDR3. The chain recombines TRBV11-2 with TRBJ1-1; no definite D call. V was shortened by 0 bases and J by 6 bases, with 5 bases between the two germline ends. This CDR3 is built from 12 residues. Germline values: CDR1 SGHAT, CDR2 FQNNGV. The CDR3 DNA reads as TGTGCCAGCAGCTTAGACCGGGCTGAAGCTTTCTTT. Encoded protein: CASSLDRAEAFF.

The chain couples TRBV4-3 to TRBJ1-6, with a weak D call TRBD1 (6 bases). The germline gives CDR1 LGHNA, CDR2 YSLEER. Trimming removed 1 base from V and 8 bases from J, with 12 bases in between. This CDR3 contains 15 residues. CDR3 residues: CASSQVWDTYSPLHF. For the CDR3, the DNA is TGCGCCAGCAGCCAAGTTTGGGACACGTATTCACCCCTCCACTTT.

This sequence joins TRBV6-6 and TRBJ2-3; the match to TRBD1 covers 7 bases. Trimming cost V 0 bases and J 4 bases; bases outside gene matches: 4. Germline CDR1 is MNHNY and CDR2 is SVGAGI (reference sequence). This CDR3 comprises 15 residues. CDR3 region: CASSYSWTGADTQYF. In DNA form, the CDR3 reads TGTGCCAGCAGTTACTCCTGGACAGGCGCAGATACGCAGTATTTT.

CDR3 sequence: CASSEDERSLPYEQYF. CDR3 nucleotides: TGTGCCAGCAGTGAAGACGAGCGGAGCCTTCCCTACGAGCAGTACTTC. This rearrangement joins TRBV6-1 to TRBJ2-7; a weak D match, TRBD2 (5 bases). V dropped 1 base and J dropped 2 bases, with 15 bases sitting between them. The CDR3 totals 16 residues. Per germline, CDR1 MNHNS and CDR2 SASEGT.

V and J are TRBV7-3 and TRBJ1-1, with a weak D call TRBD1 (5 bases). The CDR3 is 17 amino acids. Germline values: CDR1 SGHTA, CDR2 FQGTGA. V was clipped by 2 bases and J by 0 bases, with 16 bases between them. In nucleotides, the CDR3 is TGTGCCAGCAGCTTAGTACCCGGGGGGGAAATGAACACTGAAGCTTTCTTT. Translating gives CASSLVPGGEMNTEAFF.

The chain recombines TRBV27 with TRBJ1-2; the D is unclear. The CDR3 runs 14 residues. Trimming stripped 6 bases from V and 2 bases from J, with 13 bases between. The V gene's germline CDR1 is MNHEY and CDR2 SMNVEV (reference sequence). CDR3 loop: CASSSPGLNYGYTF. CDR3 in DNA: TGTGCCAGCAGCTCACCGGGGTTAAACTATGGCTACACCTTC.

The chain joins TRBV6-5 to TRBJ2-7, with TRBD1 matching over 10 bases. With 6 bases clipped from V and 7 bases from J, the junction kept 12 bases outside the gene matches. The CDR3 is 15 amino acids. CDR1 is MNHEY and CDR2 is SVGAGI in the germline V gene. The CDR3 DNA follows: TGTGCCAGCAGACCACTGGGACAGGGGAGATATGAGCAGTACTTC. It translates to CASRPLGQGRYEQYF.

Comment on this clone: At the DNA level, this CDR3 is encoded by other sequences in the same sample as well. The V gene is TRBV6-5, the J gene TRBJ1-6; TRBD1 might be the D (5 bases). Germline V gene data show CDR1 as MNHEY and CDR2 as SVGAGI. The CDR3 length is 13 residues. V gave up 3 bases and J gave up 10 bases, with 10 bases separating them. CDR3 DNA sequence: TGTGCCAGCAGTTATGGGGGGGGGTCACCCCTCCACTTT. This translates into CASSYGGGSPLHF.

This chain uses TRBV6-4 with TRBJ2-7; 13 bases align to TRBD2. Germline V gene lookup returns CDR1 MRHNA and CDR2 SNTAGT. Losses at the gene ends were 6 bases for V and 3 bases for J; bases not matched to a gene: 5. This CDR3 spans 15 amino acids. CDR3 bases: TGTGCCAGCAGACCCAGGACTAGCGGGAGCTACGAGCAGTACTTC. The encoded protein is CASRPRTSGSYEQYF.

The rearrangement joins TRBV5-4 to TRBJ2-1; D remains unclear. CDR1 and CDR2 from the germline V gene are SGHNT and YYREEE (reference sequence). This CDR3 spans 12 amino acids. Trimming took off 2 bases at V and 5 bases at J, with 5 bases between the two ends. The CDR3 DNA reads as TGTGCCAGCAGCTTCGGACACAATGAGCAGTTCTTC. Its protein product is CASSFGHNEQFF.

The chain has TRBV9 and TRBJ2-7, with 16 nucleotides matching TRBD2. Trimming removed 3 bases from V and 5 bases from J; junction bases left unmatched: 2. The germline gives CDR1 SGDLS, CDR2 YYNGEE. CDR3 length: 15 amino acids. CDR3 DNA sequence: TGTGCCAGCAGCGATGGGACTAGCGGGAGGGACGAGCAGTACTTC. Its protein is CASSDGTSGRDEQYF.

A remark on this clone: The sample holds other DNA sequences that translate to the same CDR3. V is TRBV30 and J is TRBJ2-5; 9 bases agree with TRBD1. The CDR3 is 14 residues long. With 2 bases clipped from V and 1 base from J, the junction kept 2 bases outside the gene matches. Germline loops: CDR1 GTSNPN, CDR2 SVGIG (reference sequence). CDR3 sequence (DNA): TGTGCCTGGAGTCCGGGACAGGGCCAAGAGACCCAGTACTTC. It translates to CAWSPGQGQETQYF.

The rearrangement links TRBV7-3 to TRBJ2-1; 9 positions match TRBD2. The germline gives CDR1 SGHTA, CDR2 FQGTGA. The CDR3 covers 15 residues. Unmatched junction bases numbered 4, after V lost 2 bases and J lost 5 bases. The CDR3 coding sequence is TGTGCCAGCAGCTTAGAAGCGGGGGGCCACAATGAGCAGTTCTTC. Translating it yields CASSLEAGGHNEQFF.

The chain combines TRBV7-8 with TRBJ2-7, with D uncertain. The CDR3 spans 13 residues. The V and J ends lost 8 bases and 2 bases respectively, with 13 bases between them. In germline, CDR1 is SGHVS, CDR2 FQNEAQ. The CDR3 protein is CASASYGPYEQYF. The CDR3 DNA reads as TGTGCCAGCGCCTCTTATGGTCCCTACGAGCAGTACTTC.

This clone appeared a single time. The rearrangement uses TRBV9 and TRBJ2-4; D not resolved. The CDR3 spans 13 residues. The germline V and J ends were trimmed by 4 bases and 5 bases, with 10 bases remaining between them. Germline CDR1 SGDLS, CDR2 YYNGEE. CDR3: CASSLDGENIQYF. The CDR3 DNA reads as TGTGCCAGCAGCCTCGACGGAGAAAACATTCAGTACTTC.

The chain links TRBV25-1 to TRBJ1-6, with D perhaps TRBD1 (5 bases). This CDR3 spans 16 amino acids. The V end was cut by 1 base, the J end by 8 bases, with 15 bases between. Germline CDR1 is MGHDK and CDR2 is SYGVNS. CDR3 in DNA: TGTGCCAGCAGTGAATTCGGGGTAAGGGACGATTCACCCCTCCACTTT. Its protein is CASSEFGVRDDSPLHF.

The chain links TRBV7-8 to TRBJ1-3, with D possibly being TRBD1 (6 bases). V was pared by 5 bases and J by 2 bases, with 13 bases between. Germline CDR1 reads SGHVS; CDR2 reads FQNEAQ. The CDR3 has 15 residues. The CDR3 coding sequence is TGTGCCAGCAGCCCCGAAACAGGGACTGGAAACACCATATATTTT. This translates into CASSPETGTGNTIYF.

This clone was detected only a few times. The chain links TRBV5-1 to TRBJ2-5; 13 bases align to TRBD2. Germline V CDR1 and CDR2: SGHRS, YFSETQ. The CDR3 runs to 18 residues. V lost 3 bases and J lost 0; bases outside the gene matches: 8. CDR3 nucleotides: TGCGCCAGCAGCTCAGGACTAGCGGGGGACCCGTACCAAGAGACCCAGTACTTC. Translated: CASSSGLAGDPYQETQYF. Together with reference TRBV5-1 and TRBJ2-5, the CDR3 gives the full variable domain: KAGVTQTPRYLIKTRGQQVTLSCSPISGHRSVSWYQQTPGQGLQFLFEYFSETQRNKGNFPGRFSGRQFSNSRSEMNVSTLELGDSALYLCASSSGLAGDPYQETQYFGPGTRLLVL.

On this clone: Being one base from a much bigger clone, this may be a read error. Other nucleotide sequences from this sample produce the same CDR3. The rearrangement joins TRBV7-9 to TRBJ1-1, with D possibly TRBD1 on 5 matching bases. V was shortened by 3 bases and J by 4 bases, with 6 bases between the two germline ends. CDR1 is SEHNR and CDR2 is FQNEAQ in the germline V gene (reference sequence). The CDR3 is 12 residues long. The CDR3 bases are TGTGCCAGCAGCTTCGGGGCCACTGAAGCTTTCTTT. Translation: CASSFGATEAFF.

This clone was recorded only once. The J gene is TRBJ2-1, the V gene TRBV7-6, with 9 bases matching TRBD2. Germline CDR1 and CDR2: SGHVS and FNYEAQ. The CDR3 sequence is 15 residues long. V trimming: 2 bases; J trimming: 6 bases; junction bases outside the gene matches: 5. This CDR3 is CASSLTAGGPNEQFF. CDR3 coding DNA: TGTGCCAGCAGCTTAACAGCGGGGGGCCCCAATGAGCAGTTCTTC. The variable domain in full, completed from reference TRBV7-6 and TRBJ2-1, reads GAGVSQSPRYKVTKRGQDVALRCDPISGHVSLYWYRQALGQGPEFLTYFNYEAQQDKSGLPNDRFSAERPEGSISTLTIQRTEQRDSAMYRCASSLTAGGPNEQFFGPGTRLTVL.

This chain uses TRBV4-3 with TRBJ1-4; D gene ambiguous. The CDR3 loop spans 11 amino acids. The germline V gene has CDR1 LGHNA and CDR2 YSLEER. Trimming took off 1 base at V and 8 bases at J, with 2 bases between the two ends. The CDR3 DNA reads as TGCGCCAGCAGCCAAGGCGAAAAACTGTTTTTT. The encoded protein is CASSQGEKLFF.